This T cell receptor beta chain emerged from a study of T cell repertoires in cytomegalovirus infection. At the level of the study: Matching HLA type and CMV infection were both indicated by public TCR beta signatures.

Via MiXCR, TCRdb re-called the reads, giving one row per CDR3 protein. The data hold about 57,000 distinct CDR3 sequences, with 20% observed a single time. CDR3 length: 17 amino acids. V lost 5 bases, J lost 5 bases, and 12 bases stayed unmatched. The germline CDR1 and CDR2 sequences are SGHTA and FQGNSA. This clonotype was seen a few times. The antigen remains undetermined. The chain carries TRBV7-2 and TRBJ2-1; TRBD2 agrees at 10 bases. The material was CD8+ T cells from cultured PBMCs, obtained from culture after CMV antigen stimulation. This clonotype originated in a human donor in good health (CMV status not recorded). Some clones in this sample may be carry-over from other donors' samples. CDR3 nucleotides: TGTGCCAGCAGCCCCTTAGGGGTGCTAGCGGGGGACAATGAGCAGTTCTTC. This sequence encodes CASSPLGVLAGDNEQFF.